This TCR beta chain was recorded in a study of cytomegalovirus exposure and HLA in healthy donors. Study as a whole: An early data release held tens of millions of unique TCRs from HLA-typed donors.

The donors were healthy bone marrow donors. Overall study findings and caveats: A list of 150 to 200 TCR beta chains associated with cytomegalovirus was given.

The PCR employed 60 Vbeta primers together with 13 Jbeta primers. Assay used: immunoSEQ multiplex PCR; TCRdb lists only in-frame clones, some missing. The table includes some 110,000 clones, around three quarters detected once. For this clone: Its target is not known.

The sample was PBMCs. This clonotype was obtained from a young woman in good health and CMV-seropositive.

The CDR3 coding sequence is TGCGCCAGCAGCTCTCCGCCGGCTAGCGGTTATTCCTACAATGAGCAGTTCTTC. Encoded protein: CASSSPPASGYSYNEQFF. The V call is TRBV5-1, the J call TRBJ2-1; 7 bases are shared with TRBD2. CDR1 SGHRS and CDR2 YFSETQ come from the germline V gene. The CDR3 has 18 residues. Losses at the gene ends were 3 bases for V and 1 base for J; bases not matched to a gene: 13.